A single sample is the source of the 3 T cell receptor beta chains below, sequenced in a study of control samples from healthy donors and cancer patients. Repertoires were generated with immunoSEQ multiplex PCR, while TCRdb's copy carries only in-frame clones and drops some. Among around 250,000 clones listed, over 75% were seen once. Sequenced input: PBMCs. Receptor source: a woman aged 55-69 years with lung cancer.

This sequence joins TRBV29-1 and TRBJ2-1; either TRBD1 or TRBD2 may supply D (6 bases each). The length of the CDR3 is 14 residues. Per germline, CDR1 SQVTM and CDR2 ANQGSEA. Trimming removed 8 bases from V and 3 bases from J, with 17 bases in between. The CDR3 nucleotides read TGCAGCTCCCGGGGGCAGGGGAGCTACAATGAGCAGTTCTTC. This encodes CSSRGQGSYNEQFF.

This chain uses TRBV5-8 with TRBJ2-1; 7 positions match TRBD1. Trimming cost V 2 bases and J 3 bases; bases outside gene matches: 11. The germline V gene has CDR1 SGHTS and CDR2 YDEGEE. CDR3 length: 17 residues. CDR3 bases: TGTGCCAGCAGCTTCCTAAACAGGGGCCGGGGCTACAATGAGCAGTTCTTC. As protein: CASSFLNRGRGYNEQFF.

The V and J genes are TRBV5-1 and TRBJ2-1, with D possibly matching TRBD2 (5 bases). V lost 0 bases to trimming and J lost 6 bases, with 13 bases between them. Germline values: CDR1 SGHRS, CDR2 YFSETQ. The CDR3 totals 15 residues. CDR3 residues: CASSLAPQAGNEQFF. In DNA form, the CDR3 reads TGCGCCAGCAGCTTGGCCCCGCAGGCGGGCAATGAGCAGTTCTTC.